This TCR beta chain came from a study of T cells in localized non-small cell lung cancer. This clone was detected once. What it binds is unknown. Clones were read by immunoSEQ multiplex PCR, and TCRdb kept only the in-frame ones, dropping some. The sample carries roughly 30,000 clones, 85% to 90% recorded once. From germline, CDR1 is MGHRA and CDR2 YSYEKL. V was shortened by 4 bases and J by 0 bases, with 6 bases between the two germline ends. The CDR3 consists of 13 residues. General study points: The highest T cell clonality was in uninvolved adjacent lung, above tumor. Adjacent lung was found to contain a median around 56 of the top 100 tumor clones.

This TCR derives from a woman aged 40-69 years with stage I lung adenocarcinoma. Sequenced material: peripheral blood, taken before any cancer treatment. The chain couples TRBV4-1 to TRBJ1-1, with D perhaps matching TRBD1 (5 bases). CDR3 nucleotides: TGCGCCAGCAGCCCGGGGGTGAACACTGAAGCTTTCTTT. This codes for CASSPGVNTEAFF.